A selection of T cell receptor beta chains follows, all from one sample in a study of CD8 T cells in Susac syndrome. MiXCR, applied by TCRdb to the immunoSEQ multiplex PCR reads, yields one record per CDR3 protein. The sample has 250,000 to 300,000 distinct CDR3 sequences; around 83% are singletons. Sequenced sample: CD8+ T cells from PBMCs. Source of these receptors: a human donor with multiple sclerosis. CDR3s include the opening cysteine and the closing phenylalanine or tryptophan. D genes are given only for firm matches. Some rows mark clone size as missing; the rest say once, few, many or name a class of expanded clone.

d_call	v_call	j_call	clone_size	cdr3_aa	cdr3_nt
-	TRBV9	TRBJ2-1	-	CASSVGKGNEQFF	TGTGCCAGCAGCGTAGGGAAGGGGAATGAGCAGTTCTTC
-	TRBV13	TRBJ2-1	few	CASSLVSKGTYNEQFF	TGTGCCAGCAGCTTAGTAAGTAAGGGGACCTACAATGAGCAGTTCTTC
TRBD2	TRBV7-2	TRBJ2-5	few	CASSSRSGRDQETQYF	TGTGCCAGCAGCTCCCGTAGCGGGAGAGACCAAGAGACCCAGTACTTC
-	TRBV15	TRBJ2-3	-	CATSRAWGSIHTQYF	TGTGCCACCAGCAGAGCGTGGGGTAGCATTCATACGCAGTATTTT
-	TRBV28	TRBJ1-1	-	CASSPPRRGAEAFF	TGTGCCAGCAGTCCCCCTAGGAGAGGCGCTGAAGCTTTCTTT
TRBD1	TRBV7-9	TRBJ2-2	-	CASSTQNPGQGAGGELFF	TGTGCCAGCAGCACGCAAAACCCGGGACAGGGGGCAGGCGGGGAGCTGTTTTTT
-	TRBV6-5	TRBJ1-2	-	CASSYDRTYGYTF	TGTGCCAGCAGTTACGACAGAACCTATGGCTACACCTTC
-	TRBV19	TRBJ2-1	-	CASSIQGYNEQFF	TGTGCCAGTAGTATTCAGGGGTACAATGAGCAGTTCTTC
TRBD2	TRBV29-1	TRBJ2-1	-	CSGPTGTSSEQFF	TGCAGCGGCCCCACCGGGACTAGCAGTGAGCAGTTCTTC
-	TRBV15	TRBJ2-1	once	CATRFGTATPNEQFF	TGTGCCACCAGATTCGGCACAGCGACCCCTAATGAGCAGTTCTTC
-	TRBV6-1	TRBJ2-3	-	CASSPTRALHSTDTQYF	TGTGCCAGCAGCCCCACCCGGGCCTTACATAGCACAGATACGCAGTATTTT
-	TRBV12-3/TRBV12-4	TRBJ2-5	-	CASSLRGGTETQYF	TGTGCCAGCAGTTTACGTGGCGGGACTGAGACCCAGTACTTC
-	TRBV7-9	TRBJ2-7	-	CASSFPGALYYEQYF	TGTGCCAGCAGCTTCCCAGGGGCCCTCTACTACGAGCAGTACTTC
-	TRBV6-1	TRBJ2-3	few	CASSPEPDTQYF	TGTGCCAGCAGTCCTGAGCCTGATACGCAGTATTTT
TRBD1	TRBV19	TRBJ2-7	-	CASSTPRQGESRYEQYF	TGTGCCAGTAGTACACCCAGACAGGGCGAATCCCGCTACGAGCAGTACTTC
-	TRBV30	TRBJ1-2	-	CAWSVIGGSWGYTF	TGTGCCTGGAGTGTAATAGGAGGCTCGTGGGGCTACACCTTC
-	TRBV7-9	TRBJ1-5	-	CASSFGWQGDQPQHF	TGTGCCAGCAGCTTTGGGTGGCAGGGAGATCAGCCCCAGCATTTT
TRBD2	TRBV6-1	TRBJ2-7	-	CASSDGGVLSYEQYF	TGTGCCAGCAGTGATGGGGGGGTCCTTTCCTACGAGCAGTACTTC
TRBD2	TRBV10-3	TRBJ2-3	-	CAISESRTSGRGDTQYF	TGTGCCATCAGTGAGTCGAGGACTAGCGGGAGAGGAGATACGCAGTATTTT
-	TRBV2	TRBJ1-4	-	CASSSGHVNEKLFF	TGTGCCAGCAGCTCGGGACACGTTAATGAAAAACTGTTTTTT
-	TRBV7-9	TRBJ2-7	-	CASSPRVNEQYF	TGTGCCAGCAGCCCTCGGGTAAACGAGCAGTACTTC
-	TRBV6-4	TRBJ1-2	-	CASSDRATARYGYTF	TGTGCCAGCAGTGACAGGGCAACCGCTCGGTATGGCTACACCTTC
-	TRBV6-1	TRBJ2-1	-	CASSLSSYNDLSDNEQFF	TGTGCCAGCAGTCTGAGTTCTTACAATGATCTGTCCGACAATGAGCAGTTCTTC